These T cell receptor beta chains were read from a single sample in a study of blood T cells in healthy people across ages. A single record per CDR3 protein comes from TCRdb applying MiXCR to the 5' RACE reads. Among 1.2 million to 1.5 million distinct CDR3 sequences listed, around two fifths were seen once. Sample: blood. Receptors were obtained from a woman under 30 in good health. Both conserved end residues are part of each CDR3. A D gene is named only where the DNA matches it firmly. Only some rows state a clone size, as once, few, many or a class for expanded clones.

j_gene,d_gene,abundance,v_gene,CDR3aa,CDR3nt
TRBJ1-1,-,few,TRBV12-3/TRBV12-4,CASSSLYTEAFF,TGTGCCAGCAGTTCCCTTTACACTGAAGCTTTCTTT
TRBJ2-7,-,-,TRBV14,CASSQADRLTYEQYF,TGTGCCAGCAGCCAGGCCGACAGGTTGACCTACGAGCAGTACTTC
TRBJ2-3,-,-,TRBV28,CASSFGGVSTDTQYF,TGTGCCAGCAGTTTTGGAGGGGTGTCCACAGATACGCAGTATTTT
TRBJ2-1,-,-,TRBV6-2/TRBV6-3,CASSYSKGRDNEQFF,TGTGCCAGCAGTTACTCGAAAGGCCGGGACAATGAGCAGTTCTTC
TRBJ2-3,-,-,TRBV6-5,CACTPGWLTSTDTQYF,TGTGCCTGCACCCCGGGCTGGCTAACTAGCACAGATACGCAGTATTTT
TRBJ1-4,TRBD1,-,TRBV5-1,CASSVGQFEKLFF,TGCGCCAGCAGCGTGGGACAGTTTGAAAAACTGTTTTTT
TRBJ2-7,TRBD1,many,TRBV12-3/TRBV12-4,CASSPGTGNEQYF,TGTGCCAGCAGTCCCGGGACAGGGAACGAGCAGTACTTC
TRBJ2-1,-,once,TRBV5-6,CASSLGAFNEQFF,TGTGCCAGCAGCCTTGGTGCGTTTAATGAGCAGTTCTTC
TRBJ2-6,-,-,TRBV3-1,CASSQEVFTVKANVLTF,TGTGCCAGCAGCCAAGAGGTTTTCACAGTGAAGGCCAACGTCCTGACTTTC
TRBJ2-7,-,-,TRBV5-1,CASSLAARLPDEQYF,TGCGCCAGCAGCTTGGCCGCTCGGCTACCGGACGAGCAGTACTTC
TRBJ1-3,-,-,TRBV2,CASSEAPLIYSGNTIYF,TGTGCCAGCAGTGAAGCGCCCCTTATTTACTCTGGAAACACCATATATTTT
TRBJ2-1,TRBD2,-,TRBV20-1,CSALGGGRASDEQFF,TGCAGTGCTCTAGGGGGCGGGAGGGCCTCTGATGAGCAGTTCTTC
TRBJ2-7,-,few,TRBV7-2,CASSLSPSYNEQYF,TGTGCCAGCAGCTTAAGCCCATCCTACAATGAGCAGTACTTC
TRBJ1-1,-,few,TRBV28,CASSSSGLSEAFF,TGTGCCAGCAGTTCCTCCGGGCTGAGTGAAGCTTTCTTT
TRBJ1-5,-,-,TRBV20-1,CSAGGLGFYSNQPQHF,TGCAGTGCCGGCGGGTTGGGATTCTATAGCAATCAGCCCCAGCATTTT
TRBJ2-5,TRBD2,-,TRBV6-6,CASTLLAGAHEQYF,TGTGCCAGCACGCTACTAGCGGGAGCGCATGAGCAGTACTTC
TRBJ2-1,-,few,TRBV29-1,CSVADSPYNEQFF,TGCAGCGTTGCAGACAGCCCCTACAATGAGCAGTTCTTC
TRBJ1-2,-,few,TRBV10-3,CASRDGGDYGYTF,TGTGCCAGCCGGGACGGAGGGGACTATGGCTACACCTTC
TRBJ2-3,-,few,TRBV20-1,CSARGLSVGADTQYF,TGCAGTGCTAGAGGACTTAGCGTAGGCGCAGATACGCAGTATTTT
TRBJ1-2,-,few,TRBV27,CASGFGGSDGYTF,TGTGCCAGCGGTTTCGGGGGGAGTGATGGCTACACCTTC
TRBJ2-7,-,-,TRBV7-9,CASSVTGPREQYF,TGTGCCAGCAGCGTAACTGGTCCGAGGGAGCAGTACTTC
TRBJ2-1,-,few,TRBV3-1,CASSQMGLQNEQFF,TGTGCCAGCAGCCAAATGGGACTCCAAAATGAGCAGTTCTTC
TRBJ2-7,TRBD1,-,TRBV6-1,CASSEYWDRVEQYF,TGTGCCAGCAGTGAATACTGGGACAGGGTCGAGCAGTACTTC
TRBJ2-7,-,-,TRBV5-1,CASSSPEGLLDEQYF,TGCGCCAGCAGTTCTCCTGAGGGTCTGTTGGACGAGCAGTACTTC
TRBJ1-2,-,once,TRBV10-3,CAISVASYGYTF,TGTGCCATCAGTGTCGCCAGCTATGGCTACACCTTC
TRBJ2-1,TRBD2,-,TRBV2,CASSETGGGWSYNEQFF,TGTGCCAGCAGTGAGACCGGGGGGGGCTGGTCCTACAATGAGCAGTTCTTC
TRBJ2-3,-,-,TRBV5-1,CASSLGQFSTTDTQYF,TGCGCCAGCAGCTTGGGACAGTTCTCAACCACAGATACGCAGTATTTT
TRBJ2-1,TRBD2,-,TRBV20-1,CSASGLAGGSHEQFF,TGCAGTGCTTCCGGACTAGCGGGAGGGTCCCATGAGCAGTTCTTC
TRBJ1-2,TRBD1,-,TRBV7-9,CASGTGRDYGYTF,TGTGCCAGTGGGACAGGTCGGGACTATGGCTACACCTTC